Listed below are T cell receptor beta chains from one sample, sequenced in a study of beta chain features in type 1 diabetes. Only in-frame clones appear in the TCRdb table, and some are missing; sequencing was by immunoSEQ multiplex PCR. Counted here are 130,000 to 150,000 clones, 10% occurring once; the ten biggest clones make up under 1.5%. Material: naive CD4+ T cells from blood. The receptors stem from a man aged 18 to 29 in good health. The CDR3 runs from the conserved cysteine through the conserved F or W. A D gene is named only where the DNA matches it firmly. Clone size is given for some rows only: seen once, a few or many times, or a class if the clone is expanded.

abundance	v_gene	j_gene	len	d_gene	CDR3nt	CDR3aa
many	TRBV18	TRBJ2-3	12	-	TGTGCCAGCTCGGCTAGCACAGATACGCAGTATTTT	CASSASTDTQYF
few	TRBV5-5	TRBJ2-4	14	-	TGTGCCAGCAGCCCCCAGACACTGGTGGACATTCAGTACTTC	CASSPQTLVDIQYF
few	TRBV7-8	TRBJ2-5	14	-	TGTGCCAGCAGCCTGGAGGAGGCCATAGAGACCCAGTACTTC	CASSLEEAIETQYF
-	TRBV6-5	TRBJ2-5	16	-	TGTGCCAGCAGTTACTCGACTAGACCTGCCCAAGAGACCCAGTACTTC	CASSYSTRPAQETQYF
-	TRBV1	TRBJ2-1	14	-	TGCACCAGCAGCTATGGACTCCACTACAATGAGCAGTTCTTC	CTSSYGLHYNEQFF
few	TRBV7-2	TRBJ2-1	11	-	TGTGCCAGCAGCCCCCTCGTCGAGCAGTTCTTC	CASSPLVEQFF
-	TRBV10-3	TRBJ1-2	14	TRBD1	TGTGCCATCACCGGACAGGGGTCCAGCTATGGCTACACCTTC	CAITGQGSSYGYTF
-	TRBV7-2	TRBJ2-5	15	-	TGTGCCAGCAGCTTAAGTAGCGGCCTTCAGGAGACCCAGTACTTC	CASSLSSGLQETQYF
few	TRBV5-4	TRBJ2-2	12	-	TGTGCCAGCAGTAAGAACACCGGGGAGCTGTTTTTT	CASSKNTGELFF
-	TRBV5-1	TRBJ2-7	15	-	TGCGCCAGCAGCTTGATTCAGGGGCCAACGGGAGAGCAGTACTTC	CASSLIQGPTGEQYF
-	TRBV30	TRBJ1-2	13	-	TGTGCCTGGGGTGTACAACAGATCTATGGCTACACCTTC	CAWGVQQIYGYTF
-	TRBV4-3	TRBJ2-5	15	TRBD2	TGCGCCAGCACTCGACTAGCGGGCAAAGAAGAGACCCAGTACTTC	CASTRLAGKEETQYF
-	TRBV9	TRBJ2-7	15	-	TGTGCCAGCAGCCCCGACAGGAGAACATATTACGAGCAGTACTTC	CASSPDRRTYYEQYF
-	TRBV29-1	TRBJ2-3	12	-	TGCAGCGGGGGACAAGTCACAGATACGCAGTATTTT	CSGGQVTDTQYF
many	TRBV14	TRBJ2-3	15	-	TGTGCCAGCAGCCGGGACACCGCGTTGACAGATACGCAGTATTTT	CASSRDTALTDTQYF